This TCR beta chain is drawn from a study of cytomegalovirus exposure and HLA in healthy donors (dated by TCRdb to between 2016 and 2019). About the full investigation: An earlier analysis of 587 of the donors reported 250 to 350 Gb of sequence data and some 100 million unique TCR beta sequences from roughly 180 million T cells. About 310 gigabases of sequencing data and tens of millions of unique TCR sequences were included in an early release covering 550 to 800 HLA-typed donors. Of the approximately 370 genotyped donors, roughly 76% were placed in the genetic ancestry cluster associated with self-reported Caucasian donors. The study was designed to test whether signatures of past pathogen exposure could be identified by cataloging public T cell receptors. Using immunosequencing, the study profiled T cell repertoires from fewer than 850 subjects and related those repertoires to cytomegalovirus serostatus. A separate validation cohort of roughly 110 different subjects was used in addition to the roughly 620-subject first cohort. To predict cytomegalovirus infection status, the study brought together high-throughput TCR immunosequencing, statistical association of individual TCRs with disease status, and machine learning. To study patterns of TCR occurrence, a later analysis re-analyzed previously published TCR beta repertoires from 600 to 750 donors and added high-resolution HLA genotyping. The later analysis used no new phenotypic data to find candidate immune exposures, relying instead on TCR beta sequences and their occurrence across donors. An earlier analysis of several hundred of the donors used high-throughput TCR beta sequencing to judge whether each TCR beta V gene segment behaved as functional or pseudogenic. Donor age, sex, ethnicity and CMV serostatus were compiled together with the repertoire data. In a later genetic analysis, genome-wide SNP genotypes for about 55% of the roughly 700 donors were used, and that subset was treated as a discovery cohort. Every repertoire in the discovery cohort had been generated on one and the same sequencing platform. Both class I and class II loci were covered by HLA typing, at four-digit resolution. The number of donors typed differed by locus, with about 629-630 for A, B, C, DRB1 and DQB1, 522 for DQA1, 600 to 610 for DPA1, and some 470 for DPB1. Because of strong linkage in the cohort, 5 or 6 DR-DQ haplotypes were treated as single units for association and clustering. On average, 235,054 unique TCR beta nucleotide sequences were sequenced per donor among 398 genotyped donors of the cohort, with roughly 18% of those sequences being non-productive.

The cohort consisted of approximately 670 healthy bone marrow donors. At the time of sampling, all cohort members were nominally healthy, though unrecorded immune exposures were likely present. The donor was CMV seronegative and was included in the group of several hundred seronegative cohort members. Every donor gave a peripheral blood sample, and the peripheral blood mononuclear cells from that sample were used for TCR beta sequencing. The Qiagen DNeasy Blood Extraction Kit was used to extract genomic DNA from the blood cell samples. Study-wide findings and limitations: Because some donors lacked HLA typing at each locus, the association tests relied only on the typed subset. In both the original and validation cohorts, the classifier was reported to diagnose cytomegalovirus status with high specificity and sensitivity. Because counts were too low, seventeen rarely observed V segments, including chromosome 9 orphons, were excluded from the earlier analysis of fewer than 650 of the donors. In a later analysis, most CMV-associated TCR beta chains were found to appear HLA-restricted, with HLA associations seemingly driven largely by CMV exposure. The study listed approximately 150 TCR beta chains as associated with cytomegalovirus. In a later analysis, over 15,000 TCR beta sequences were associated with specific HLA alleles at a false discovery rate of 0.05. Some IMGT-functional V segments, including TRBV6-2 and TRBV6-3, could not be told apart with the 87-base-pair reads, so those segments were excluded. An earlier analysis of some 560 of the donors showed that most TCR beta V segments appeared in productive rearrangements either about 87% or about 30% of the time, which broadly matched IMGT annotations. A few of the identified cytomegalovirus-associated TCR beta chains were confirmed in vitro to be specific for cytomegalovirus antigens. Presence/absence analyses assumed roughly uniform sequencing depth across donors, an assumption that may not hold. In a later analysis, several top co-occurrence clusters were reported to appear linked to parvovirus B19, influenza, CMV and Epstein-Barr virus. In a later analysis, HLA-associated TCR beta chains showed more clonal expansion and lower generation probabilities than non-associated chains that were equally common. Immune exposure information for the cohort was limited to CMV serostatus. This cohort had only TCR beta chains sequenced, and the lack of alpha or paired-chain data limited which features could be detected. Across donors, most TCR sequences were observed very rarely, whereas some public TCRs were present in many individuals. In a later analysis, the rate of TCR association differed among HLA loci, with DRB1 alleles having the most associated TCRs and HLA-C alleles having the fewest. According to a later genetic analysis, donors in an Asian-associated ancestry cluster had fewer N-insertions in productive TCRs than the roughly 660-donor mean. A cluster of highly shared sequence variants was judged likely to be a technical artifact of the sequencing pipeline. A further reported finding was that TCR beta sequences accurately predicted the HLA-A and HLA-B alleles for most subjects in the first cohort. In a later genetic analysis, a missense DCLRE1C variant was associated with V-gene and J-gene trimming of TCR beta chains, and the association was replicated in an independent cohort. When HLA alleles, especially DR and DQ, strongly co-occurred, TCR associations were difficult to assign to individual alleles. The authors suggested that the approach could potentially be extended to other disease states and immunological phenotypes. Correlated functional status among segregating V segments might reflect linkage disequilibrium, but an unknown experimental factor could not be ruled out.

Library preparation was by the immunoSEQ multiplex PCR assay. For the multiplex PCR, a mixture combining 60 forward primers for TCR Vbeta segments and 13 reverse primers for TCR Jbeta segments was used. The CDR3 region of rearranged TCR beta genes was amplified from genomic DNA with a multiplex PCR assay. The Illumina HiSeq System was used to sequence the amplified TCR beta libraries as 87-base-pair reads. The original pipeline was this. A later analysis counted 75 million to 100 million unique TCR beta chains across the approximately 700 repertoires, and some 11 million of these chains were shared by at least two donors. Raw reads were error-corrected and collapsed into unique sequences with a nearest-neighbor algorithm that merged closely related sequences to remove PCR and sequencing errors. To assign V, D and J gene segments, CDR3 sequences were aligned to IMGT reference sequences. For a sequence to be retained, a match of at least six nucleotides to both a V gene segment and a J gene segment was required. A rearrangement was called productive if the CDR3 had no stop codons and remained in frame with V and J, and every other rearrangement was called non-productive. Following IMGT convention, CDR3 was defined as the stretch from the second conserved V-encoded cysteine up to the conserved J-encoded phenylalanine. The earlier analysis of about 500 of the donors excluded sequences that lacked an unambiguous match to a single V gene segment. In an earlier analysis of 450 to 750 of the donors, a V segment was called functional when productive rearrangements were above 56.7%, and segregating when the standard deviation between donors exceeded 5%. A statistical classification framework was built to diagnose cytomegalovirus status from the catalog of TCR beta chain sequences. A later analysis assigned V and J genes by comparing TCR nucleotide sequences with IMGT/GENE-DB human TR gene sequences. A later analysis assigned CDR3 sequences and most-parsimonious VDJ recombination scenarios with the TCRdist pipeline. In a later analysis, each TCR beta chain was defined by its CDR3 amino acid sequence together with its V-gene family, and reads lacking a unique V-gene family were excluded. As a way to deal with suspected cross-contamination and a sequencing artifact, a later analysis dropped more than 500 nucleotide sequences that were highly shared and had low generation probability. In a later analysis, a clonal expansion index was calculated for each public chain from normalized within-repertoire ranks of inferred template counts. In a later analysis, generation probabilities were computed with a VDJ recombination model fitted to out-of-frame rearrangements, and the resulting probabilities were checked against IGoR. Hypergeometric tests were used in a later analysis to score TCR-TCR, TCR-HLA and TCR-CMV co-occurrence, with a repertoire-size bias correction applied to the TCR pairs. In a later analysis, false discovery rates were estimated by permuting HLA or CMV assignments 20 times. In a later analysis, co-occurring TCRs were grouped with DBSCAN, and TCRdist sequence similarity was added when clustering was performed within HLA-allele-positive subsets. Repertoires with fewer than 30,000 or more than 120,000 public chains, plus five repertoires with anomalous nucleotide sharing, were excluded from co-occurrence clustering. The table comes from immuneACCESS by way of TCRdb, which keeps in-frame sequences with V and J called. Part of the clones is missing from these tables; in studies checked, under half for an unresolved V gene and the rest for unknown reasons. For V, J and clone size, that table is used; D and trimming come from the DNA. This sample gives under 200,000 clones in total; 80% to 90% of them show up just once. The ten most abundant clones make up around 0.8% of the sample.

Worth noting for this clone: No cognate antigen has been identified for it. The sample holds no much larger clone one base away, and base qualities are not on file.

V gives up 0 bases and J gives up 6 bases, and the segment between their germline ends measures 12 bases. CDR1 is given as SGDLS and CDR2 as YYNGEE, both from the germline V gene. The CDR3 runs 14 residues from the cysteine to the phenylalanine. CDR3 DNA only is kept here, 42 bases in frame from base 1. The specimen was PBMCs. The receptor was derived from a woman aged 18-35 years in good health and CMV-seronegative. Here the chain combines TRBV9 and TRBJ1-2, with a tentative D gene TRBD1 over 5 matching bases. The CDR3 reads CASSVGQGRDGYTF. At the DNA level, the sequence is TGTGCCAGCAGCGTAGGTCAGGGAAGGGATGGCTACACCTTC.